The present T cell receptor (beta chain) was sequenced within a study of CD8 T cells in Susac syndrome. Relapsing-remitting disease, either stable or active, was present in the treatment-naive patients who were the multiple sclerosis controls. V was clipped by 1 base and J by 4 bases, with 14 bases between them. Germline values: CDR1 LGHDT, CDR2 YNNKEL (reference sequence). The CDR3 has 16 amino acids. A quantity of 0.5 to 1 ug RNA underwent reverse transcription using random hexamers. Amplification of TCR beta CDR3 used immunoSEQ multiplex PCR across 54 Vbeta and 13 Jbeta. Using its own MiXCR run on the immunoSEQ multiplex PCR reads, TCRdb lists one record per CDR3 protein. The sample contains 150,000 to 200,000 distinct CDR3 sequences, under 97% of which appear only once.

The chain has TRBV3-1 and TRBJ2-4; D not certain. This TCR was recovered from a human donor with multiple sclerosis. The sample consisted of CD4+ T cells from PBMCs. The CDR3 bases are TGTGCCAGCAGCCAAGCCCATGGAGACTTGAAAAACATTCAGTACTTC. The encoded protein is CASSQAHGDLKNIQYF.